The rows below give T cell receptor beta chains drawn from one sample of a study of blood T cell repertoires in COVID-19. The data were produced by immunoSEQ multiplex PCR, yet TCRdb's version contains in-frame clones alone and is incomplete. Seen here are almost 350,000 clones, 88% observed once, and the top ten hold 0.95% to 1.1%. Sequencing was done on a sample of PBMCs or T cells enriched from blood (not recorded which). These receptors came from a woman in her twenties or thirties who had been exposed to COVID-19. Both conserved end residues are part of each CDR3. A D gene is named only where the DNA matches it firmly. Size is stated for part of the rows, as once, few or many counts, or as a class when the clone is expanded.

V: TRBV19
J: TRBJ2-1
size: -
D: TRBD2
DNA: TGTGCCAGTAGTATCGGGACTAATGATAATGAGCAGTTCTTC
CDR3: CASSIGTNDNEQFF

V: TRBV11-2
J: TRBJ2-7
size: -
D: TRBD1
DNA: TGTGCCAGCAGCTTAACCGGGACAGGATACGAGCAGTACTTC
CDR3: CASSLTGTGYEQYF

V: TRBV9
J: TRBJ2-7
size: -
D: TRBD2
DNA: TGTGCCAGCAGCGGGGGGACTAGCGGGACCTACGAGCAGTACTTC
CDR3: CASSGGTSGTYEQYF

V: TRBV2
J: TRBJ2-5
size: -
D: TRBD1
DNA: TGTGCCAGCAGGAAGGACAGGGGGTCACAAGAGACCCAGTACTTC
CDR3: CASRKDRGSQETQYF

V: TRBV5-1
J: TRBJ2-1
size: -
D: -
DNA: TGCGCCAGCAGCTCGGGACTCCCTAATTCCAATGAGCAGTTCTTC
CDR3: CASSSGLPNSNEQFF

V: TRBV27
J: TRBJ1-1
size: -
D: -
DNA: TGTGCCAGCAGTTTCGGTCAGGTCGACGGTGAAGCTTTCTTT
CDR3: CASSFGQVDGEAFF

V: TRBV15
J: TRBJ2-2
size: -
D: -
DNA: TGTGCCACCAGGGAACGGGACAACCCTCGGGGGGAGCTGTTTTTT
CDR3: CATRERDNPRGELFF

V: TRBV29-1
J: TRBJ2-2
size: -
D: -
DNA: TGCAGCGTTGTTCTAACGGTTGGCGGGGAGCTGTTTTTT
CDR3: CSVVLTVGGELFF

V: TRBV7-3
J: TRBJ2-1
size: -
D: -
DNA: TGTGCCAGCAGCCAAGACACCTACTCCTACAATGAGCAGTTCTTC
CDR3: CASSQDTYSYNEQFF

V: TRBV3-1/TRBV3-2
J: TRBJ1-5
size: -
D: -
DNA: TGTGCCAGCAGCCGTCAGGGACTTGGCCAGCCCCAGCATTTT
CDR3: CASSRQGLGQPQHF

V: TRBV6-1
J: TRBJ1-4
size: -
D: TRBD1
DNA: TGTGCCAGCAGTGAAAGCTCCGGGACAGGGCATCCCACTAATGAAAAACTGTTTTTT
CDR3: CASSESSGTGHPTNEKLFF

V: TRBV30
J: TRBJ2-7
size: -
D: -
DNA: TGTGCCTGGAGCAATCCGGGAGAGTACGAGCAGTACTTC
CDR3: CAWSNPGEYEQYF

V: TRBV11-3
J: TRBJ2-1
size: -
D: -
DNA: TGTGCCAGCAGCTTAACCCAGGGGTCGAAGCAGTTCTTC
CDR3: CASSLTQGSKQFF

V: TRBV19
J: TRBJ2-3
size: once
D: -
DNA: TGTGCCAGTAGTTCAACAGGGAACACAGATACGCAGTATTTT
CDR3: CASSSTGNTDTQYF

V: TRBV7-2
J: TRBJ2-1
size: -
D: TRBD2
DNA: TGTGCCAGCAGCTTGACGTTCGGACTAGCGGGAGGGCCTTGGCAGTTCTTC
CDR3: CASSLTFGLAGGPWQFF

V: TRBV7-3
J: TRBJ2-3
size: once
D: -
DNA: TGTGCCAGCAGCCCCCAGGGGTCAGATACGCAGTATTTT
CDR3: CASSPQGSDTQYF

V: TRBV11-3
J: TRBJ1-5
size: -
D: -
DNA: TGTGCCAGCAGCCCCCGAAGCCCCAGCAATCAGCCCCAGCATTTT
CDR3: CASSPRSPSNQPQHF

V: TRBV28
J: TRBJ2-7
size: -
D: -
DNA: TGTGCCAGCAGATGGGCCAGGGGCCGCGAGCAGTACTTC
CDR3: CASRWARGREQYF

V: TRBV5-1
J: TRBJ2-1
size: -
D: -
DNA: TGCGCCAGCAGCTTGGGTCCTACGGGGAATGAGCAGTTCTTC
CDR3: CASSLGPTGNEQFF

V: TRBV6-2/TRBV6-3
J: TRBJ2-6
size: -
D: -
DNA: TGTGCCAGCAGTACCAGGGGACACTCTGGGGCCAACGTCCTGACTTTC
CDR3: CASSTRGHSGANVLTF

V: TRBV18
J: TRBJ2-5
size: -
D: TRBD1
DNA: TGTGCCAGCTCACCACGGGGCCAGACAGGGGGCTGGAAGACCCAGTACTTC
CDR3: CASSPRGQTGGWKTQYF

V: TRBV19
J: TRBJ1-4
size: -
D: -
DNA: TGTGCCAGTAGTGCCCCCGGGGGTAGAACTAATGAAAAACTGTTTTTT
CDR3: CASSAPGGRTNEKLFF

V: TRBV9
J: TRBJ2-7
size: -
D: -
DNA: TGTGCCAGCAGCGTAGGAGGCAGGGGTTTGGACGAGCAGTACTTC
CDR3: CASSVGGRGLDEQYF

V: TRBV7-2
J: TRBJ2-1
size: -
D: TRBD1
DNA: TGTGCCAGCAACCCCCTCGGGACAGGCAATGAGCAGTTCTTC
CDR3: CASNPLGTGNEQFF

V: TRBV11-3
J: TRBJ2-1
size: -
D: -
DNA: TGTGCCAGCAGCTTAAGGACATCCCACAATGAGCAGTTCTTC
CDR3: CASSLRTSHNEQFF

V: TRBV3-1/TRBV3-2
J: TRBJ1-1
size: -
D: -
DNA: TGTGCCAGCAGCCTTCGGGACATAGGGGCTTTCTTT
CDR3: CASSLRDIGAFF

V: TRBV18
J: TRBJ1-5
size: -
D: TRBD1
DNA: TGTGCCAGCTCACCAATCTGGACAGGTAATTATGGCAATCAGCCCCAGCATTTT
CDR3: CASSPIWTGNYGNQPQHF

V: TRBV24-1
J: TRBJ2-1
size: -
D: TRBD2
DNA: TGTGCCACCAGTGATCAAGGTCGAGGACTAGCGGGAGGGCCTACCAATGAGCAGTTCTTC
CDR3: CATSDQGRGLAGGPTNEQFF

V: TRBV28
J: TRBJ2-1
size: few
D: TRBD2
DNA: TGTGCCAGCTGCCAGGAGCTAGCGGGGTACAATGAGCAGTTCTTC
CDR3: CASCQELAGYNEQFF

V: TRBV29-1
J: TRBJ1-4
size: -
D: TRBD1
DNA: TGCAGCGTAGCCGGGACAGGGAGTGAAAAACTGTTTTTT
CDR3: CSVAGTGSEKLFF

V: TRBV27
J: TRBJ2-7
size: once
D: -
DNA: TGTGCCAGCAGTTCTCTAGGACAGGAGCAGTACTTC
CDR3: CASSSLGQEQYF

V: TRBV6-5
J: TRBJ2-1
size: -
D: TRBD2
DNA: TGTGCCAGCACGGCTAGCGGGACTTCCTACAATGAGCAGTTCTTC
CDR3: CASTASGTSYNEQFF

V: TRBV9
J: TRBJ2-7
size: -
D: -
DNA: TGTGCCAGCAGCGTAGAGGGAAGGGAGTTCTACGAGCAGTACTTC
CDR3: CASSVEGREFYEQYF

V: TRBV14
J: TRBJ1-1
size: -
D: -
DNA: TGTGCCAGCAGCCCCGCAGGGAGGGGCACTGAAGCTTTCTTT
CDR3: CASSPAGRGTEAFF

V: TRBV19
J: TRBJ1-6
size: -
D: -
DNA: TGTGCCAGTAGTATAGCCCCAAGGAGCTCCTATAATTCACCCCTCCACTTT
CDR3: CASSIAPRSSYNSPLHF

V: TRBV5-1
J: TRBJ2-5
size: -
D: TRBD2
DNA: TGCGCCAGCAGCTCCCCGGGACTAGCGGGAGAGTCGGGTCAAGAGACCCAGTACTTC
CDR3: CASSSPGLAGESGQETQYF

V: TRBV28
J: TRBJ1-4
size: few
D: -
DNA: TGTGCCAGCAGTGGGTCGGGTAGAAAACTGTTTTTT
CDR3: CASSGSGRKLFF

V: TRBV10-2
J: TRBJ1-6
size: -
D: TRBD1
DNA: TGCGCCAGCGCGACCGGGACAGAGGGTTCACCCCTCCACTTT
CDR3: CASATGTEGSPLHF

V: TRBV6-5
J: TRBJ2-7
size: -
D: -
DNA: TGTGCCAGCGGGGAGACGGGACACTACTCCTACGAGCAGTACTTC
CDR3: CASGETGHYSYEQYF

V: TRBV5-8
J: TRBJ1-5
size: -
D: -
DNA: TGTGCCAGCAGCTCGCTTGAAGGTACAGGTCGCAATCAGCCCCAGCATTTT
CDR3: CASSSLEGTGRNQPQHF

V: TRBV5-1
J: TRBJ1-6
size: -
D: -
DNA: TGCGCCAGCAGGATGGCAGATAATTCACCCCTCCACTTT
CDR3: CASRMADNSPLHF

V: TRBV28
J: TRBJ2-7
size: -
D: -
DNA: TGTGCCAGCAGTTCTCCCCCGGGAGCGACCTACGAGCAGTACTTC
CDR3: CASSSPPGATYEQYF

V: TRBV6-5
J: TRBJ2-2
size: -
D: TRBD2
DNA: TGTGCCAGCAGTCGACTAGCGGGAGTACCCGGGGAGCTGTTTTTT
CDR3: CASSRLAGVPGELFF

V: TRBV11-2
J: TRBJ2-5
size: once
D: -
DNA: TGTGCCAGCAGCTTCGGCTTGCGGGAGACCCAGTACTTC
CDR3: CASSFGLRETQYF

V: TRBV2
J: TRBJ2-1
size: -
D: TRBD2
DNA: TGTGCCAGCAGTGAAGGGGCTAGCGGGACTAGGGATGAGCAGTTCTTC
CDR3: CASSEGASGTRDEQFF

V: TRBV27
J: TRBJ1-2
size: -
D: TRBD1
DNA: TGTGCCAGCAGTGCCGAAACCCGGACAGGTGGAAATGGCTACACCTTC
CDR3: CASSAETRTGGNGYTF